The rows below give T cell receptor beta chains drawn from one sample of a study of Ad26.COV2.S vaccination and SARS-CoV-2 variants. Profiling relied on immunoSEQ multiplex PCR, and the TCRdb table lists in-frame clones only, not all of them. There are about 420,000 clones in the sample; around nine tenths occur only once, and 3.6% lies in the top ten. Specimen: peripheral blood, collected in a trial of Ad26.COV2.S vaccine versus placebo. The receptors stem from a person between 18 and 60 years old who received the Ad26.COV2.S COVID-19 vaccine or a placebo. CDR3s leave out the opening cysteine and the closing phenylalanine or tryptophan. The size entry is marked missing in some rows and otherwise reads once, few, many or a size class.

abundance	j_gene	v_gene	CDR3aa
.	TRBJ1-1	TRBV10-1	ASSDNTRAF
few	TRBJ1-3	TRBV6-6	ATKNRQGPSGNTIY
.	TRBJ1-5	TRBV4-1	ASSQDRGTGHRNQPQH
few	TRBJ1-1	TRBV6-5	ASRRGNFGTEAF
.	TRBJ1-5	TRBV7-2	ASSSYNQPQH
.	TRBJ2-7	TRBV5-5	ASSLAGGLSYEQY
.	TRBJ2-1	TRBV4-1	ASSRTSSYNEQF
.	TRBJ1-2	TRBV6-5	ASEQGPVDGYT
.	TRBJ1-1	TRBV5-6	ASSPNAEVNTEAF
.	TRBJ1-4	TRBV11-2	ASSQRQNLNEKLF
.	TRBJ1-1	TRBV19	ASSGGLGTEAF
once	TRBJ1-3	TRBV5-6	ASSLDRNTGNTIY
.	TRBJ2-7	TRBV30	AWSVRDEQY
.	TRBJ2-5	TRBV3-1/TRBV3-2	ASSPIKRPRLAFQETQY
.	TRBJ2-6	TRBV24-1	ATSDRLTGGTSGANVLT
.	TRBJ2-5	TRBV19	ASSPRGEETQY
.	TRBJ2-1	TRBV6-6	ASTTGTGSGEQF
few	TRBJ1-2	TRBV15	ATSRDFGDIYGYT
.	TRBJ1-2	TRBV30	AWGTVRGYGYT
.	TRBJ2-3	TRBV29-1	SVQMAGGGTDTQY
.	TRBJ1-2	TRBV13	ASSLGLSNYGYT
.	TRBJ1-1	TRBV5-1	ASSRRDQGEPTEAF
few	TRBJ1-5	TRBV7-9	ASSPLGGDQPQH
.	TRBJ2-5	TRBV7-9	ASSPLGGWAPQETQY
.	TRBJ1-1	TRBV7-2	ASSLHMNTEAF
.	TRBJ1-1	TRBV7-3	ASSFSGRSAEAF
few	TRBJ2-1	TRBV4-3	ASSQDGTSGGNEQF
.	TRBJ2-3	TRBV9	ASSVVGAVGDTQY
.	TRBJ1-1	TRBV27	ASSFRRDGNTEAF
.	TRBJ1-2	TRBV28	ASSFSRPDYGYT
.	TRBJ1-1	TRBV5-1	ASSSPGQGNMNTEAF
.	TRBJ1-1	TRBV6-1	ASSEGRQYVRTEAF
.	TRBJ2-3	TRBV6-2/TRBV6-3	ASSQRRGLAGGLDTQY
.	TRBJ2-7	TRBV7-9	ASASGTEIYEQY
.	TRBJ2-5	TRBV6-1	ASSERGGIGTQY
.	TRBJ1-1	TRBV19	ASRIQGSAEAF
.	TRBJ2-1	TRBV29-1	SALVGYNEQF
.	TRBJ1-1	TRBV29-1	SVERQVGVNTEAF
.	TRBJ2-5	TRBV11-2	ASSQTGTQY
.	TRBJ2-1	TRBV4-3	ASSQELRGGYNEQF
.	TRBJ1-3	TRBV9	ASSVDGSGNTIY